A single T cell receptor beta chain is shown here with its context. Its antigen remains unidentified. V gave up 0 bases and J gave up 3 bases, with 7 bases separating them. Germline loops: CDR1 SGDLS, CDR2 YYNGEE. This CDR3 spans 14 amino acids. The assay was immunoSEQ multiplex PCR, and TCRdb's table has in-frame clones only and misses some. In the table there are fewer than 70,000 clones, approximately 94% of which are singletons. These data are taken from a study of T cell clonotyping in hematopoietic cell transplantation. The study's findings and limits: Broader posttransplant TCR repertoire diversity was predicted by graft donor and pretransplant recipient Inverse Simpson Index values. Few recipient clonotypes overlapped donors; over 97% were de novo at given depth.

The sample consisted of peripheral blood mononuclear cells. The receptor was isolated from a man aged 45-60 years in good health. Some clones in this sample may be carry-over from other donors' samples. The chain is built from TRBV9 and TRBJ1-5; D is ambiguous. The CDR3 sequence is CASSVGDANQPQHF. The CDR3 DNA sequence: TGTGCCAGCAGCGTAGGCGATGCCAATCAGCCCCAGCATTTT.